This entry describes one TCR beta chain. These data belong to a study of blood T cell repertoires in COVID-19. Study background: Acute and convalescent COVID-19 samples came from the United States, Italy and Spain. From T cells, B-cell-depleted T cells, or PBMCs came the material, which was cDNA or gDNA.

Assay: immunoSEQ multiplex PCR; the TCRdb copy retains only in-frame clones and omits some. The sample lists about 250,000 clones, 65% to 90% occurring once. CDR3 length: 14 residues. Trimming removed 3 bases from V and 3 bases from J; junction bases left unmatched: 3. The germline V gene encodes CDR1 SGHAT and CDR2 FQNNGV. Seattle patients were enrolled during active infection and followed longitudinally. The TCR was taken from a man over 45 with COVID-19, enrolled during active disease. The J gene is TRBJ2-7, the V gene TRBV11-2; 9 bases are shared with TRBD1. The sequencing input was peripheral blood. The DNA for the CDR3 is TGTGCCAGCAGCTTGGGACAGGGATTCTACGAGCAGTACTTC. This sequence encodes CASSLGQGFYEQYF.